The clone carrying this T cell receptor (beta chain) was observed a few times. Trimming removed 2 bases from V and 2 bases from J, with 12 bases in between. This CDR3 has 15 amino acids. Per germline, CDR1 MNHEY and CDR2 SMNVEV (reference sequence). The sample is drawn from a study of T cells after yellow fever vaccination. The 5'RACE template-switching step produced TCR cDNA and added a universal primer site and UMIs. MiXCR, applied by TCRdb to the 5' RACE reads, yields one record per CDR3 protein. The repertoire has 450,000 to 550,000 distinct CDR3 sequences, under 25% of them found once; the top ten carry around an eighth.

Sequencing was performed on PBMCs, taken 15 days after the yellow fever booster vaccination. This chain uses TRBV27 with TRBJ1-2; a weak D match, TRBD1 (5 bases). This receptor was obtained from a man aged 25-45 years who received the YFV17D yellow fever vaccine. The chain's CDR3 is CASSLGQGLNYGYTF. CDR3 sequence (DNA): TGTGCCAGCAGTTTAGGGCAGGGTCTCAACTATGGCTACACCTTC.